These 6 T cell receptor beta chains share one sample of origin, sequenced in a study of blood T cells in healthy people across ages. Using a J-beta primer mix together with a sample-barcoded 5' primer, a second PCR was run for roughly 7 to 12 cycles. TCRdb re-derived calls from the 5' RACE reads in MiXCR, one entry per CDR3 protein. The sample holds some 670,000 distinct CDR3 sequences, 52% seen once. The sample comprised blood. The receptors derive from a woman of 80 years or more in good health.

The chain uses TRBV7-3 and TRBJ2-2; 8 bases align to TRBD1. The germline V gene encodes CDR1 SGHTA and CDR2 FQGTGA. The CDR3 length is 17 residues. V shed 1 base and J 4 bases; nucleotides not matched to a gene: 8. CDR3 loop: CASSLMGRGQVTGELFF. The CDR3 DNA sequence: TGTGCCAGCAGCTTAATGGGGCGGGGACAGGTCACCGGGGAGCTGTTTTTT.

The J gene is TRBJ2-7, the V gene TRBV12-3 or TRBV12-4; 9 nucleotides align to TRBD2. V shed 2 bases and J 3 bases; nucleotides not matched to a gene: 5. The CDR3 has 15 residues. CDR3 sequence (DNA): TGTGCCAGCAGTTTAAGGCTAGCGGGACTCTACGAGCAGTACTTC. It is translated as CASSLRLAGLYEQYF.

Concerning this clonotype itself: This may stem from a read error, because a much larger clone lies one nucleotide away. The V and J genes are TRBV20-1 and TRBJ2-1, with 8 bases lining up with TRBD2. The CDR3 length is 14 residues. The germline V gene encodes CDR1 DFQATT and CDR2 SNEGSKA (reference sequence). Trimming took 3 bases from V and 6 from J; bases not matched to a gene: 7. DNA of the CDR3: TGCAGTGCTAGTGCTAGCGGGTTCCTCAATGAGCAGTTCTTC. Protein sequence: CSASASGFLNEQFF.

This clonotype was detected many times. The V and J genes are TRBV29-1 and TRBJ2-1; maybe TRBD2 (6 bases). CDR3 length: 13 amino acids. V lost 7 bases and J lost 5, with 15 bases in between. Germline V gives CDR1 SQVTM, CDR2 ANQGSEA. As DNA, the CDR3 is TGCAGCGCCCGGGACTTTTCCCACAATGAGCAGTTCTTC. Translated, it gives CSARDFSHNEQFF.

The chain combines TRBV7-2 with TRBJ2-2; 7 bases align to TRBD1. The germline V gene encodes CDR1 SGHTA and CDR2 FQGNSA. V lost 8 bases and J lost 5; bases outside the gene matches: 11. The CDR3 contains 15 residues. CDR3 nucleotide sequence: TGTGCCAGCGGCCAAAACAGGGGATGGACCGGGGAGCTGTTTTTT. Translating gives CASGQNRGWTGELFF.

This clonotype was picked up many times. The V call is TRBV20-1, the J call TRBJ2-7; no clear D. V gave up 4 bases and J gave up 3 bases, with 7 bases separating them. The CDR3 has 11 amino acids. The germline V gene encodes CDR1 DFQATT and CDR2 SNEGSKA (reference sequence). The chain's CDR3 is CSATSGYEQYF. Written as DNA, the CDR3 is TGCAGTGCTACTTCCGGCTACGAGCAGTACTTC.